The 24 T cell receptor beta chains below were found in one sample sequenced in a study of blood T cell repertoires in COVID-19. Measured with immunoSEQ multiplex PCR; TCRdb has only the in-frame clones, and not every one. The table shows 300,000 to 500,000 clones, with around nine tenths occurring only once. Input material: PBMCs or T cells enriched from blood (not recorded which). The receptors come from a woman in her thirties with acute COVID-19.

This chain joins TRBV4-3 and TRBJ2-5; maybe TRBD2 (6 bases). Germline CDR1 LGHNA, CDR2 YSLEER. Trimming removed 0 bases from V and 4 bases from J, with 6 bases in between. The CDR3 consists of 13 residues. CDR3 amino acids: CASSQDSGETQYF. CDR3 DNA: TGCGCCAGCAGCCAAGATAGCGGAGAGACCCAGTACTTC.

The chain recombines TRBV11-2 with TRBJ1-6; a possible D gene is TRBD1 (6 bases). V lost 1 base, J lost 6 bases, and 19 bases lay in between. In germline, CDR1 is SGHAT, CDR2 FQNNGV. This CDR3 spans 18 amino acids. The chain's CDR3 is CASSLVARGTAANSPLHF. The CDR3 coding sequence is TGTGCCAGCAGCTTAGTCGCGAGGGGGACGGCGGCTAATTCACCCCTCCACTTT.

This chain's CDR3 is CSVEDLQGREAFF. For the CDR3, the DNA is TGCAGCGTTGAAGATCTCCAGGGCCGCGAAGCTTTCTTT. V usage is TRBV29-1 and J usage is TRBJ1-1; a possible D gene is TRBD1 (5 bases). This CDR3 spans 13 amino acids. The V end lost 0 bases, the J end lost 8 bases, and 13 bases lay between the germline ends. CDR1 is SQVTM, CDR2 ANQGSEA, per germline.

The chain links TRBV30 to TRBJ1-1, with D tentatively TRBD1 (5 bases). V gave up 2 bases and J gave up 1 base, with 11 bases separating them. Per germline, CDR1 GTSNPN and CDR2 SVGIG (reference sequence). The CDR3 spans 14 residues. The CDR3 sequence: CAWSKSRENTEAFF. Written as DNA, the CDR3 is TGTGCCTGGAGTAAGAGCAGGGAGAACACTGAAGCTTTCTTT.

V usage is TRBV21-1 and J usage is TRBJ2-1; no check of the table's D call, TRBD1, against the DNA was made. TRBV21-1 constitutes a pseudogene. The CDR3 loop spans 15 amino acids. This CDR3 reads CASSKEDRGIHEQFF. In nucleotides, the CDR3 is TGTGCCAGCAGCAAAGAGGACAGGGGGATCCATGAGCAGTTCTTC.

The CDR3 protein is CASSPTGGWDTEAFF. CDR3 nucleotides: TGTGCCAGCAGCCCAACAGGGGGCTGGGACACTGAAGCTTTCTTT. The rearrangement joins TRBV3-1 (or the pseudogene TRBV3-2) to TRBJ1-1; 9 bases map to TRBD1. Germline CDR1 is LGHDT and CDR2 is YNNKEL (reference sequence). The CDR3 is made up of 15 amino acids. With V trimmed by 4 bases and J by 3 bases, 6 bases remained unmatched.

The chain couples TRBV7-9 to TRBJ2-2; unclear D gene. The CDR3 spans 14 residues. CDR1 is SEHNR, CDR2 FQNEAQ, per germline (reference sequence). Deletions cut 5 bases from V and 3 bases from J, with 10 bases between. The CDR3 reads CASSPPRHTGELFF. DNA of the CDR3: TGTGCCAGCAGCCCCCCCCGTCACACCGGGGAGCTGTTTTTT.

This clone has just one count. This chain joins TRBV9 and TRBJ2-7; D is uncertain. Germline V gene data show CDR1 as SGDLS and CDR2 as YYNGEE. Trimming pared 0 bases from V and 6 bases from J, leaving 13 bases between. The CDR3 is made up of 14 amino acids. The CDR3 bases are TGTGCCAGCAGCGTAGAACCCAGCGAGAGCGAGCAGTACTTC. It translates to CASSVEPSESEQYF. Full variable domain (outside the CDR3, taken from reference TRBV9 and TRBJ2-7): DSGVTQTPKHLITATGQRVTLRCSPRSGDLSVYWYQQSLDQGLQFLIQYYNGEERAKGNILERFSAQQFPDLHSELNLSSLELGDSALYFCASSVEPSESEQYFGPGTRLTVT.

The rearrangement joins TRBV24-1 to TRBJ1-1, with 8 bases matching TRBD1. The CDR3 is 13 residues long. Looked up from germline, CDR1 is KGHDR and CDR2 is SFDVKD. V shed 6 bases and J 6 bases; nucleotides not matched to a gene: 5. The CDR3 DNA reads as TGTGCCACCAGTCCGACAGGGGAGGCTGAAGCTTTCTTT. As protein: CATSPTGEAEAFF.

The V gene is TRBV12-5, the J gene TRBJ1-3; TRBD1 might be the D (5 bases). The germline V gene encodes CDR1 LGHNT and CDR2 FRNRAP. The CDR3 has 14 amino acids. Between the trimmed V and J ends, which lost 6 bases and 0 bases, there was a span of 9 bases. For the CDR3, the DNA is TGTGCTAGTGGAGGAGGGACCTCTGGAAACACCATATATTTT. This translates into CASGGGTSGNTIYF.

This rearrangement joins TRBV11-2 to TRBJ1-4; D remains ambiguous. Trimming stripped 0 bases from V and 4 bases from J, with 12 bases between. Per germline, CDR1 SGHAT and CDR2 FQNNGV. This CDR3 has 16 residues. In DNA form, the CDR3 reads TGTGCCAGCAGCTTAGAGGGGAGGGTATATAATGAAAAACTGTTTTTT. Encoded protein: CASSLEGRVYNEKLFF. The variable domain in full, with the rest retrieved from reference TRBV11-2 and TRBJ1-4, is EAGVAQSPRYKIIEKRQSVAFWCNPISGHATLYWYQQILGQGPKLLIQFQNNGVVDDSQLPKDRFSAERLKGVDSTLKIQPAKLEDSAVYLCASSLEGRVYNEKLFFGSGTQLSVL.

This rearrangement joins TRBV2 to TRBJ1-2; no clear D. V lost 9 bases, J lost 0 bases, and 17 bases lay in between. CDR3 length: 15 amino acids. The germline CDR1 and CDR2 sequences are SNHLY and FYNNEI. Written as DNA, the CDR3 is TGTGCCAGTCGCGGATCCTCCTTAACTAACTATGGCTACACCTTC. Residues: CASRGSSLTNYGYTF.

This clone occurred once. The rearrangement uses TRBV11-2 and TRBJ1-2; D unclear. The CDR3 length is 13 residues. In germline, CDR1 is SGHAT, CDR2 FQNNGV. Trimming took 3 bases from V and 6 from J, leaving 11 bases between them. CDR3 region: CASSFTRRNGYTF. In nucleotides, the CDR3 is TGTGCCAGCAGCTTCACCAGGAGGAATGGCTACACCTTC.

This chain links TRBV9 with TRBJ1-6; a possible D gene is TRBD1 (6 bases). The V gene lost 0 bases and the J gene lost 9 bases, with 7 bases spanning the gap. The CDR3 runs 13 residues. Germline loops: CDR1 SGDLS, CDR2 YYNGEE. The CDR3 DNA reads TGTGCCAGCAGCGTAGAAGGGGGTTCACCCCTCCACTTT. This translates into CASSVEGGSPLHF.

CDR3 DNA: TGTGCCAGCAGCTTGGGGGACAGCACTAATGAAAAACTGTTTTTT. Residues: CASSLGDSTNEKLFF. The chain couples TRBV5-5 to TRBJ1-4, with 7 positions matching TRBD1. Trimming removed 0 bases from V and 2 bases from J; junction bases left unmatched: 1. Germline CDR1 reads SGHKS; CDR2 reads YYEKEE (reference sequence). CDR3 size: 15 residues.

This clone occurred once. The chain employs TRBV9 and TRBJ2-3; TRBD1 aligns across 8 bases. The germline V gene has CDR1 SGDLS and CDR2 YYNGEE. This CDR3 comprises 16 residues. V dropped 4 bases and J dropped 3; count of bases not matched to a gene: 10. The CDR3, as DNA: TGTGCCAGCAGCCACCGGACCAGGGGGCCGACAGATACGCAGTATTTT. Residues: CASSHRTRGPTDTQYF.

CDR3 nucleotide sequence: TGTGCCAGCAGCTTAGTGGAGGGAGTTCATCAGCCCCAGCATTTT. Amino acids: CASSLVEGVHQPQHF. This chain connects TRBV7-8 to TRBJ1-5; the D is unclear. Between the trimmed V and J ends, which lost 1 base and 5 bases, there was a span of 12 bases. Per germline, CDR1 SGHVS and CDR2 FQNEAQ. The CDR3 runs 15 residues.

This chain connects TRBV2 to TRBJ2-2, with TRBD1 as a possible D gene (6 bases). CDR3 length: 14 amino acids. The V and J ends lost 1 base and 5 bases respectively, with 8 bases between them. Germline CDR1 SNHLY, CDR2 FYNNEI. CDR3 in DNA: TGTGCCAGCAGTGAAGTGCAGGGGACCGGGGAGCTGTTTTTT. This translates into CASSEVQGTGELFF.

The chain links TRBV6-5 to TRBJ1-3, with D uncertain. The CDR3 is made up of 11 amino acids. Trimming took 7 bases from V and 1 from J, leaving 2 bases between them. Per the germline V gene, CDR1 is MNHEY and CDR2 is SVGAGI. CDR3 in amino acids: CASISGNTIYF. Written as DNA, the CDR3 is TGTGCCAGCATATCTGGAAACACCATATATTTT.

The chain joins TRBV3-1 (or the pseudogene TRBV3-2) to TRBJ2-1; D might be TRBD2 (6 bases). Germline V CDR1 and CDR2: LGHDT, YNNKEL (reference sequence). The V and J ends lost 6 bases and 5 bases respectively, with 20 bases between them. This CDR3 comprises 16 residues. The CDR3 spells CASRPYIAGPDNEQFF. The CDR3 nucleotides are TGTGCCAGCAGGCCGTATATTGCGGGGCCCGACAATGAGCAGTTCTTC.

This chain uses TRBV7-2 with TRBJ1-2; tentative D call: TRBD1 (5 bases). CDR3 size: 14 residues. The germline V and J ends were trimmed by 1 base and 6 bases, with 12 bases remaining between them. In germline, CDR1 is SGHTA, CDR2 FQGNSA. CDR3 DNA: TGTGCCAGCAGCTTAGGGCAGGGCAAAGATGGCTACACCTTC. Amino acids: CASSLGQGKDGYTF.

This clone has a single count. V usage is TRBV6-5 and J usage is TRBJ2-7; the D gene is possibly TRBD2 (6 bases). V was pared by 8 bases and J by 3 bases, with 20 bases between. Per germline, CDR1 MNHEY and CDR2 SVGAGI. CDR3 length equals 15 residues. CDR3 sequence reads: CASLPGVVRLYEQYF. The CDR3 DNA follows: TGTGCCAGCCTCCCGGGAGTCGTTAGACTCTACGAGCAGTACTTC.

The chain has TRBV2 and TRBJ1-2; 9 nucleotides align to TRBD1. CDR3 length: 19 residues. The germline CDR1 and CDR2 sequences are SNHLY and FYNNEI. The trim removed 5 bases at V and 0 bases at J, leaving 16 bases unmatched. Written as DNA, the CDR3 is TGTGCCAGCAGTCCGAGGACAGGGGCTCACTTACGAGCTAACTATGGCTACACCTTC. Encoded protein: CASSPRTGAHLRANYGYTF.

The rearrangement joins TRBV6-5 to TRBJ1-2; 12 nucleotides agree with TRBD1. Trimming took 6 bases from V and 7 from J; bases not matched to a gene: 9. Germline CDR1 reads MNHEY; CDR2 reads SVGAGI. The CDR3 length is 15 residues. In nucleotides, the CDR3 is TGTGCCAGCAGCCGGGGGACAGGGGGCGATACTGGCTACACCTTC. Amino acid sequence: CASSRGTGGDTGYTF.